A selection of T cell receptor beta chains follows, all from one sample in a study of CD8+ T cells in alopecia areata. Clones were sequenced by immunoSEQ multiplex PCR, and TCRdb holds only the in-frame ones, with some missing. This sample has about 150,000 clones, with 45% to 60% found just once. What was sequenced was CD4+ T cells sorted from blood. These TCRs come from a human donor in good health. CDR3s leave out the opening cysteine and the closing phenylalanine or tryptophan. Where a row states a size, it is once, few, many or the class of an expanded clone; other rows omit it.

J gene: TRBJ2-1; V gene: TRBV27; clone size: .; CDR3 protein: ASSSQREGLGNEQF
J gene: TRBJ2-5; V gene: TRBV7-7; clone size: .; CDR3 protein: ASSKRGGEQETQY
J gene: TRBJ2-7; V gene: TRBV4-1; clone size: .; CDR3 protein: ASSQAPGTGTYEQY
J gene: TRBJ1-1; V gene: TRBV6-5; clone size: once; CDR3 protein: ASSYDPYMNTEAF
J gene: TRBJ2-1; V gene: TRBV11-2; clone size: .; CDR3 protein: ASSPQRDGGNEQF
J gene: TRBJ2-5; V gene: TRBV29-1; clone size: .; CDR3 protein: SVRGAGETQY
J gene: TRBJ2-2; V gene: TRBV29-1; clone size: few; CDR3 protein: SVRGQTNTGELF
J gene: TRBJ1-1; V gene: TRBV6-6; clone size: once; CDR3 protein: ASSPTSGATEAF
J gene: TRBJ1-1; V gene: TRBV20-1; clone size: .; CDR3 protein: SAAGVGAF
J gene: TRBJ2-5; V gene: TRBV29-1; clone size: many; CDR3 protein: SVAGLAAETQY
J gene: TRBJ2-7; V gene: TRBV6-5; clone size: .; CDR3 protein: ASSYGPEQY
J gene: TRBJ1-5; V gene: TRBV4-2; clone size: .; CDR3 protein: ASSHDNQPQH
J gene: TRBJ2-3; V gene: TRBV13; clone size: .; CDR3 protein: ASSVYSGRTHATQY
J gene: TRBJ1-2; V gene: TRBV27; clone size: .; CDR3 protein: ASSPHPSRTAYGYT
J gene: TRBJ1-3; V gene: TRBV7-2; clone size: few; CDR3 protein: ASSLNGNTIY
J gene: TRBJ2-1; V gene: TRBV19; clone size: .; CDR3 protein: ASRHSGGNEQF
J gene: TRBJ2-3; V gene: TRBV10-3; clone size: .; CDR3 protein: ATEAGDSTDTQY
J gene: TRBJ1-2; V gene: TRBV19; clone size: once; CDR3 protein: ASRTTGEYYGYT
J gene: TRBJ2-7; V gene: TRBV25-1; clone size: .; CDR3 protein: ASSPTGSTYEQY
J gene: TRBJ2-4; V gene: TRBV2; clone size: .; CDR3 protein: ASIRTSGSPKNIQY
J gene: TRBJ2-2; V gene: TRBV6-1; clone size: .; CDR3 protein: ASRVAGELF
J gene: TRBJ2-7; V gene: TRBV7-6; clone size: .; CDR3 protein: ASSLGPSGNSYEQY
J gene: TRBJ1-5; V gene: TRBV15; clone size: .; CDR3 protein: ATSQTGWGSNQPQH
J gene: TRBJ2-3; V gene: TRBV25-1; clone size: .; CDR3 protein: ASGLRTDTQY
J gene: TRBJ2-3; V gene: TRBV6-5; clone size: .; CDR3 protein: ASSQSRDTQY
J gene: TRBJ2-7; V gene: TRBV7-9; clone size: few; CDR3 protein: ASSLAGGIYEQY
J gene: TRBJ1-1; V gene: TRBV5-6; clone size: .; CDR3 protein: ASSFGQGNTEAF
J gene: TRBJ2-6; V gene: TRBV30; clone size: few; CDR3 protein: AWSLAGGANVLT
J gene: TRBJ2-7; V gene: TRBV15; clone size: once; CDR3 protein: ATSRDLAEGYEQY
J gene: TRBJ2-7; V gene: TRBV2; clone size: .; CDR3 protein: ASSDLAVSYEQY
J gene: TRBJ1-1; V gene: TRBV7-2; clone size: few; CDR3 protein: ASSLHGQPNTEAF
J gene: TRBJ2-7; V gene: TRBV5-1; clone size: .; CDR3 protein: ASSLEGAKEQY
J gene: TRBJ2-4; V gene: TRBV7-2; clone size: .; CDR3 protein: ASSFGSIQY
J gene: TRBJ2-7; V gene: TRBV29-1; clone size: once; CDR3 protein: SAGTGPYEQY
J gene: TRBJ2-1; V gene: TRBV7-8; clone size: few; CDR3 protein: ASSTRTAYNEQF
J gene: TRBJ2-3; V gene: TRBV10-3; clone size: .; CDR3 protein: AISGDRGKDTQY
J gene: TRBJ2-1; V gene: TRBV2; clone size: once; CDR3 protein: ASSERSSYNEQF
J gene: TRBJ1-5; V gene: TRBV6-5; clone size: .; CDR3 protein: ASSRGTGDQPQH
J gene: TRBJ2-2; V gene: TRBV6-1; clone size: .; CDR3 protein: ASRRGLGSTGELF
J gene: TRBJ1-3; V gene: TRBV28; clone size: few; CDR3 protein: ASWGGEVDGNTIY
J gene: TRBJ1-2; V gene: TRBV5-1; clone size: .; CDR3 protein: ASSSRGQGNYGYT
J gene: TRBJ2-1; V gene: TRBV6-1; clone size: .; CDR3 protein: ASRYQVWDGNEQF
J gene: TRBJ2-7; V gene: TRBV13; clone size: .; CDR3 protein: ASSRKTPPATYEQY
J gene: TRBJ1-5; V gene: TRBV2; clone size: .; CDR3 protein: ASRADSGLSNQPQH
J gene: TRBJ1-2; V gene: TRBV30; clone size: .; CDR3 protein: AWSVGGAGYGYT
J gene: TRBJ2-1; V gene: TRBV30; clone size: .; CDR3 protein: AWRGQGINEQF